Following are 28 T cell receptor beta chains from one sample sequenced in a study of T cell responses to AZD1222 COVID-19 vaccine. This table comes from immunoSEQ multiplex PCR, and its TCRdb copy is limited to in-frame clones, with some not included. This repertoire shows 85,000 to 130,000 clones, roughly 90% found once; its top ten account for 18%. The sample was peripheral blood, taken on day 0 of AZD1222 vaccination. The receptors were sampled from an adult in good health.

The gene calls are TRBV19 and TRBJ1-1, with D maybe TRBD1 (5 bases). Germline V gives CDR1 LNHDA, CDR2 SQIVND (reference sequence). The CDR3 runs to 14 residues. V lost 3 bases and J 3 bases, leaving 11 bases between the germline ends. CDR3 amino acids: CASSIRMGDTEAFF. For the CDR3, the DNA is TGTGCCAGTAGTATTCGGATGGGGGACACTGAAGCTTTCTTT.

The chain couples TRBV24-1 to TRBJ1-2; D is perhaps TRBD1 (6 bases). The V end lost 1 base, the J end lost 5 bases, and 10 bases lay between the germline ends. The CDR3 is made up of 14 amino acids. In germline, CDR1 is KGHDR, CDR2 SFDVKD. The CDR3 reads CATSDLRTAYGYTF. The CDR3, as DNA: TGTGCCACCAGTGATTTAAGGACAGCATATGGCTACACCTTC.

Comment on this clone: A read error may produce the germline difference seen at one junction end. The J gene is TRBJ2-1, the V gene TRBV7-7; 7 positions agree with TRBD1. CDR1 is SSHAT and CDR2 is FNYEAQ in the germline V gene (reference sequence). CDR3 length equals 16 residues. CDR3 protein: CASSSLPGTEYNEQFF. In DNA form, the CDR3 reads TGTGCTAGCAGCTCCCTGCCGGGGACAGAGTACAATGAGCAGTTCTTC. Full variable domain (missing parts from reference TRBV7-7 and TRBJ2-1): GAGVSQSPRYKVTKRGQDVTLRCDPISSHATLYWYQQALGQGPEFLTYFNYEAQPDKSGLPSDRFSAERPEGSISTLTIQRTEQRDSAMYRCASSSLPGTEYNEQFFGPGTRLTVL.

The DNA of the CDR3 is TGTGCCAGCAATCCGGGTAACACTGAAGCTTTCTTT. It yields the protein CASNPGNTEAFF. This sequence joins TRBV6-5 and TRBJ1-1; D call uncertain. Germline V gene sequence: CDR1 MNHEY, CDR2 SVGAGI. The CDR3 is made up of 12 amino acids. V lost 7 bases, J lost 2 bases, and 8 bases lay in between.

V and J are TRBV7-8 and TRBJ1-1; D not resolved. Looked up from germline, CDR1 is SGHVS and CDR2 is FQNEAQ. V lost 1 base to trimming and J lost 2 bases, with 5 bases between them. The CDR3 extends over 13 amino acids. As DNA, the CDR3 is TGTGCCAGCAGCTTAGTGAGAAACACTGAAGCTTTCTTT. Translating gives CASSLVRNTEAFF.

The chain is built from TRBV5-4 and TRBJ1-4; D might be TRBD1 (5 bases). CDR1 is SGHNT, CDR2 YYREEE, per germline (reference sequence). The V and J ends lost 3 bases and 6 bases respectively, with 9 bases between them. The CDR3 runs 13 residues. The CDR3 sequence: CASSWGSDEKLFF. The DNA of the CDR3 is TGTGCCAGCAGCTGGGGGAGTGATGAAAAACTGTTTTTT.

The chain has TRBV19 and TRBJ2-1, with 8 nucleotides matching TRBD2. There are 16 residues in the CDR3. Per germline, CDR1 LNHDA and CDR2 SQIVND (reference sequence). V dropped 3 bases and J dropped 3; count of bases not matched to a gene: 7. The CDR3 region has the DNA TGTGCCAGTAGTATTGAGCGGGGGAGCTACTACAATGAGCAGTTCTTC. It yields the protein CASSIERGSYYNEQFF.

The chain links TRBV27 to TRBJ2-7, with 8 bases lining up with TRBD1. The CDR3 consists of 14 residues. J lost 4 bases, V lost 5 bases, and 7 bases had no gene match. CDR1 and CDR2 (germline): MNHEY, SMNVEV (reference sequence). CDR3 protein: CASSIWDRPYEQYF. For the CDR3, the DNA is TGTGCCAGCAGTATCTGGGACAGGCCTTACGAGCAGTACTTC.

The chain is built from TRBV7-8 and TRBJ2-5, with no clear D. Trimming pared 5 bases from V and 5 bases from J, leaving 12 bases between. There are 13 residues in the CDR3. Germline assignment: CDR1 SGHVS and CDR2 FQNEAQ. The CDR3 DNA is TGTGCCAGCAGCCGGAGACTGGGTGAGACCCAGTACTTC. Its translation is CASSRRLGETQYF.

CDR3 in DNA: TGTGCCAGTACCACGACAGGATATAGCAATCAGCCCCAGCATTTT. This sequence encodes CASTTTGYSNQPQHF. The V gene is TRBV19, the J gene TRBJ1-5; the D gene is possibly TRBD1 (6 bases). Germline loops: CDR1 LNHDA, CDR2 SQIVND (reference sequence). This CDR3 is 15 amino acids long. V lost 7 bases, J lost 0 bases, and 13 bases lay in between.

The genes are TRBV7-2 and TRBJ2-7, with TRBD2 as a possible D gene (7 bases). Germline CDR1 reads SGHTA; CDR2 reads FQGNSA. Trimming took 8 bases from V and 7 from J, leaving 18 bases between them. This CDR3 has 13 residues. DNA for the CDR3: TGTGCCAGCGCGAGTGGGGGGGCGAGGGAGCAGTACTTC. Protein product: CASASGGAREQYF.

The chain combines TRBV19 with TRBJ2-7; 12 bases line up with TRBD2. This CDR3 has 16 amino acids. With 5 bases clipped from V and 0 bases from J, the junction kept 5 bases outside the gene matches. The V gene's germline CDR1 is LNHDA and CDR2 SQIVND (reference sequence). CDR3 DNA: TGTGCCAGTAGTGCTAGCGGGGGGGCTAGCTCCTACGAGCAGTACTTC. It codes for CASSASGGASSYEQYF.

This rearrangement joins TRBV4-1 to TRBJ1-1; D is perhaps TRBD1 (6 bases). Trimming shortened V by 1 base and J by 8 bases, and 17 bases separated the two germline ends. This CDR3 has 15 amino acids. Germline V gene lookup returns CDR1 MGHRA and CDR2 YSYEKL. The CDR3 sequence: CASSQAGQGGSEAFF. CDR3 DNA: TGCGCCAGCAGCCAAGCGGGACAAGGGGGGTCGGAAGCTTTCTTT.

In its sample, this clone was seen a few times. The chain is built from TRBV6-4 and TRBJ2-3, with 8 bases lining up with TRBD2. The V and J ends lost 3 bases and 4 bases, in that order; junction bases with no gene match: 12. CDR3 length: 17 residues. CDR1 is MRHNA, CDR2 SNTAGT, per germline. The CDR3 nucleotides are TGTGCCAGCAGTGAAAATAGTAGGAGCGGGGGCCCAGATACGCAGTATTTT. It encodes CASSENSRSGGPDTQYF.

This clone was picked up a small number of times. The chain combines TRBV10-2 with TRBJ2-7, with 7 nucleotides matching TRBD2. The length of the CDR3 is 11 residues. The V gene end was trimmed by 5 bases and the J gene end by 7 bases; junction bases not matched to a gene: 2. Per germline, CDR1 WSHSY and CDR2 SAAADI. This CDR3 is CASSLGREQYF. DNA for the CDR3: TGCGCCAGCAGTCTCGGGAGGGAGCAGTACTTC.

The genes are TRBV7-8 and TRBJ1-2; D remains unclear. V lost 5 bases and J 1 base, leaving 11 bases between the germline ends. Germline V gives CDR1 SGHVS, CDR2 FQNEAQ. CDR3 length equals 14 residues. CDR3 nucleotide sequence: TGTGCCAGCAGCGCCGCACTTTATAACTATGGCTACACCTTC. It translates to CASSAALYNYGYTF.

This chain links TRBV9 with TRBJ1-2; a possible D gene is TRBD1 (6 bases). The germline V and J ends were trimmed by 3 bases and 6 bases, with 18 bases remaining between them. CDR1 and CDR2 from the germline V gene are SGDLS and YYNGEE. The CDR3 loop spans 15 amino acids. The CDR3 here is CASSASGGRGHGYTF. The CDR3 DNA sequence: TGTGCCAGCAGCGCCTCGGGGGGGCGAGGGCATGGCTACACCTTC.

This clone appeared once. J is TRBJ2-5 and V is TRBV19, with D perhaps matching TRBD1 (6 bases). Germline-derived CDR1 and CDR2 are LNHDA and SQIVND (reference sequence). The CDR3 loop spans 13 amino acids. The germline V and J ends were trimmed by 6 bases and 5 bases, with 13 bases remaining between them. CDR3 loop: CASSEQGAETQYF. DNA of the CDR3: TGTGCCAGTAGCGAACAGGGTGCTGAGACCCAGTACTTC.

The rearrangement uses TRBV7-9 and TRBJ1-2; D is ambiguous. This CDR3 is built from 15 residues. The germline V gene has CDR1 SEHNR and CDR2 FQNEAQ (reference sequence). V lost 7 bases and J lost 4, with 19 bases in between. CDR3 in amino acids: CASTEIEGSRYGYTF. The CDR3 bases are TGTGCCAGCACCGAAATCGAGGGCAGTCGCTATGGCTACACCTTC. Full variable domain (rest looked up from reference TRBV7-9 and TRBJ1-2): DTGVSQNPRHKITKRGQNVTFRCDPISEHNRLYWYRQTLGQGPEFLTYFQNEAQLEKSRLLSDRFSAERPKGSFSTLEIQRTEQGDSAMYLCASTEIEGSRYGYTFGSGTRLTVV.

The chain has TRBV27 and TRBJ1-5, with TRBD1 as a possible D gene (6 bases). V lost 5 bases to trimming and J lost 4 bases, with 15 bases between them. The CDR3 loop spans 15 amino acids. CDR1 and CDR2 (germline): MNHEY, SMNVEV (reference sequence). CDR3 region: CASSLTGSGNQPQHF. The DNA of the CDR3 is TGTGCCAGCAGTCTTACAGGGAGCGGAAATCAGCCCCAGCATTTT.

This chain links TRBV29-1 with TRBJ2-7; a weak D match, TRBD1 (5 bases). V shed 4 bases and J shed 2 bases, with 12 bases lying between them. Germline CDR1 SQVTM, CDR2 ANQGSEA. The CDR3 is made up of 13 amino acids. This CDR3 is CSVGQGKPYEQYF. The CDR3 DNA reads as TGCAGCGTTGGGCAGGGAAAGCCCTACGAGCAGTACTTC.

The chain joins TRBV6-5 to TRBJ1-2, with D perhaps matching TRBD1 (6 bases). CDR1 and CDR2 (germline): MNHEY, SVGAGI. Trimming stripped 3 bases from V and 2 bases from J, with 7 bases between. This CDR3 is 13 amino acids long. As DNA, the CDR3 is TGTGCCAGCAGTTATACAGGGAACTATGGCTACACCTTC. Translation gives CASSYTGNYGYTF.

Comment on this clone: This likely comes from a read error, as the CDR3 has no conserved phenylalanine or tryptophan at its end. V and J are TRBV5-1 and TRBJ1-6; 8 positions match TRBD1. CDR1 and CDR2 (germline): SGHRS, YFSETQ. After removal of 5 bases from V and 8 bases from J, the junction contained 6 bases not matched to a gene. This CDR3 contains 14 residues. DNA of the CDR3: TGCGCCAGCAGTCACGGACAGGGAGATTCACCCCTCCACCTT. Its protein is CASSHGQGDSPLHL.

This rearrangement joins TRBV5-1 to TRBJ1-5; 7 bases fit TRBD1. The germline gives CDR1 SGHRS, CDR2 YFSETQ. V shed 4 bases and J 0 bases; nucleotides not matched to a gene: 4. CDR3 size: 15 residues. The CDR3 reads CASSHGTDSNQPQHF. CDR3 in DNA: TGCGCCAGCAGCCACGGGACAGATAGCAATCAGCCCCAGCATTTT.

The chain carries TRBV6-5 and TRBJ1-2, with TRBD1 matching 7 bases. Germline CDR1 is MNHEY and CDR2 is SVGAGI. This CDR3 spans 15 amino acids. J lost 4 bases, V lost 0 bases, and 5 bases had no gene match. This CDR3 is CASSYSVGGGYGYTF. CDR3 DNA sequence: TGTGCCAGCAGTTACTCGGTAGGGGGCGGCTATGGCTACACCTTC.

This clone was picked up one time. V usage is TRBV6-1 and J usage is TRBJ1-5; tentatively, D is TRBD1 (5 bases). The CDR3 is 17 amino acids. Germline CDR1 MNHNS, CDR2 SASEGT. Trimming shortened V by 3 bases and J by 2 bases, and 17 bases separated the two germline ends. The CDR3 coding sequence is TGTGCCAGCAGTGATGAATGGATGACAGCTGGCAATCAGCCCCAGCATTTT. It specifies CASSDEWMTAGNQPQHF.

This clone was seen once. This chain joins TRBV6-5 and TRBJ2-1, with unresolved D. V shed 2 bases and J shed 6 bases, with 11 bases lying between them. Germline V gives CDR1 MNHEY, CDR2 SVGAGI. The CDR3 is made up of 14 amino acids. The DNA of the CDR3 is TGTGCCAGCAGTTACGATGGGTTTGCCAATGAGCAGTTCTTC. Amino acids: CASSYDGFANEQFF.

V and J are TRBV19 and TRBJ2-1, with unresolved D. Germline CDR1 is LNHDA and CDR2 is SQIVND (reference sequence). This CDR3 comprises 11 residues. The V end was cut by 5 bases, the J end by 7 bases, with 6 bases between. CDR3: CASSLGNEQFF. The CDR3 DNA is TGTGCCAGTAGTTTGGGGAATGAGCAGTTCTTC.